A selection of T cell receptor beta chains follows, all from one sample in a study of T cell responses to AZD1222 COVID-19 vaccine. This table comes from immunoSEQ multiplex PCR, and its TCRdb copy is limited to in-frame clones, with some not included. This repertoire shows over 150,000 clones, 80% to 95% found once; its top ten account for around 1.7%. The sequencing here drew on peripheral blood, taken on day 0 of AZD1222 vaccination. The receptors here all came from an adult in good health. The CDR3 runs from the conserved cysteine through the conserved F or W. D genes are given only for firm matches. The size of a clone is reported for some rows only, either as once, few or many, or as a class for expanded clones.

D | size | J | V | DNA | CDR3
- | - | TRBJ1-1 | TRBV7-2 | TGTGCCAGCAGCAACCTGGAGGGGTGGACTGAAGCTTTCTTT | CASSNLEGWTEAFF
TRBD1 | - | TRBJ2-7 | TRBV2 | TGTGCCAGCAGCGGTTTCATACAGGGGCTATCCTACGAGCAGTACTTC | CASSGFIQGLSYEQYF
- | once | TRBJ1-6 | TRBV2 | TGTGCCAGCAGTGTTCAGGGGCGCCGGGATTCACCCCTCCACTTT | CASSVQGRRDSPLHF
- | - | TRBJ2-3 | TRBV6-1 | TGTGCCAGCAGTGAAGCTCACACAGCTGGTACGCAGTATTTT | CASSEAHTAGTQYF
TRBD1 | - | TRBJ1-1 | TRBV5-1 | TGCGCCAGCAGCTTGGGACAGGGGGGAACTGAAGCTTTCTTT | CASSLGQGGTEAFF
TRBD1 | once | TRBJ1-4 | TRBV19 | TGTGCCAGTACCTGGACAGGCTCTAATGAAAAACTGTTTTTT | CASTWTGSNEKLFF
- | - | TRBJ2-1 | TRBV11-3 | TGTGCCAGCAGCTTAGGACTAGGGGGTTGGGACAATGAGCAGTTCTTC | CASSLGLGGWDNEQFF
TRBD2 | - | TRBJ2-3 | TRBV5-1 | TGCGCCAGCAGCTTCATCGGACTAGCAGATACGCAGTATTTT | CASSFIGLADTQYF
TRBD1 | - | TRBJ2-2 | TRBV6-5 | TGTGCCAGCAGTTCAGACAGGGCGAACACCGGGGAGCTGTTTTTT | CASSSDRANTGELFF
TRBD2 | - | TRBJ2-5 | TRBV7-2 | TGTGCCAGCAGCTTCTCCCTAGCGGCCCTCCAAGAGACCCAGTACTTC | CASSFSLAALQETQYF
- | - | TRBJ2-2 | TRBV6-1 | TGTGCCAGCAGTGAAGCGGGAGGATACACCGGGGAGCTGTTTTTT | CASSEAGGYTGELFF
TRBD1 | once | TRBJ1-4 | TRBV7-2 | TGTGCCAGCAGCTTAGCCCGGACAGGGAATGAAAAACTGTTTTTT | CASSLARTGNEKLFF
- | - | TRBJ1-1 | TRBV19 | TGTGCCAGTAGTAAGGGACTGAACACTGAAGCTTTCTTT | CASSKGLNTEAFF
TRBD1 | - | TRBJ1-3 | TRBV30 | TGTGCCTGCCACGACAGGGCTGGAAACACCATATATTTT | CACHDRAGNTIYF
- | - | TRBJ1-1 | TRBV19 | TGTGCCACCCGCGTTGGGGGCGCCGGCACTGAAGCTTTCTTT | CATRVGGAGTEAFF
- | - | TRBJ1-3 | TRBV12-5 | TGTGCTAGTGGTTATAACTCGGGAAACACCATATATTTT | CASGYNSGNTIYF
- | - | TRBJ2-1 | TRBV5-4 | TGTGCCAGCAGCTTTCTGTATGAGCAGTTCTTC | CASSFLYEQFF
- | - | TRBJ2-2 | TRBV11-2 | TGTGCCAGCAGCTCCTTACAGGGACCCGGGGAGCTGTTTTTT | CASSSLQGPGELFF
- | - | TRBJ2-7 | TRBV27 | TGTGCCAGCAGTTTATCTTCAGGGAACGCCGGCTACGAGCAGTACTTC | CASSLSSGNAGYEQYF
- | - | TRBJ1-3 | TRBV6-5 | TGTGCCAGCAGTCTTAACACCATATATTTT | CASSLNTIYF
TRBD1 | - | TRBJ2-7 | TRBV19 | TGTGCCAGTAGCCCAGGGACAGGTTCTTCCCTCGAGCAGTACTTC | CASSPGTGSSLEQYF
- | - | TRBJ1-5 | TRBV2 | TGTGCCAGCAGTGAAGGAAACAGCTGGGACAATCAGCCCCAGCATTTT | CASSEGNSWDNQPQHF
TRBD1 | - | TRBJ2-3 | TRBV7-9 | TGTGCCAGCAGTCAAACCCAGGGGGCAGGCACAGATACGCAGTATTTT | CASSQTQGAGTDTQYF
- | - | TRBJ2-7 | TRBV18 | TGTGCCAGCTCACTCGGACAACATAACACCTACGAGCAGTACTTC | CASSLGQHNTYEQYF
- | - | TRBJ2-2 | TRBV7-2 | TGTGCCAGCAGCTTAGAAGGTGGGGCCGCCGTTCGGGCCGGGGAGCTGTTTTTT | CASSLEGGAAVRAGELFF